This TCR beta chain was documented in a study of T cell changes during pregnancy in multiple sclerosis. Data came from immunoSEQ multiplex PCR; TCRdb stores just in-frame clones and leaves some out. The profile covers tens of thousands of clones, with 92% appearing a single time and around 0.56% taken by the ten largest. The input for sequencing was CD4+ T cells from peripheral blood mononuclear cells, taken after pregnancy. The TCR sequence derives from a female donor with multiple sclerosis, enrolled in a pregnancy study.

In nucleotides, the CDR3 is TGTGCCAGCAGTCAAAACGGACAGGGGAACACTGAAGCTTTCTTT. Translating it yields CASSQNGQGNTEAFF. The chain has TRBV28 and TRBJ1-1, with 8 bases aligning to TRBD1. The CDR3 runs to 15 residues. V was clipped by 5 bases and J by 1 base; unmatched bases: 6. CDR1 and CDR2 (germline): MDHEN, SYDVKM.